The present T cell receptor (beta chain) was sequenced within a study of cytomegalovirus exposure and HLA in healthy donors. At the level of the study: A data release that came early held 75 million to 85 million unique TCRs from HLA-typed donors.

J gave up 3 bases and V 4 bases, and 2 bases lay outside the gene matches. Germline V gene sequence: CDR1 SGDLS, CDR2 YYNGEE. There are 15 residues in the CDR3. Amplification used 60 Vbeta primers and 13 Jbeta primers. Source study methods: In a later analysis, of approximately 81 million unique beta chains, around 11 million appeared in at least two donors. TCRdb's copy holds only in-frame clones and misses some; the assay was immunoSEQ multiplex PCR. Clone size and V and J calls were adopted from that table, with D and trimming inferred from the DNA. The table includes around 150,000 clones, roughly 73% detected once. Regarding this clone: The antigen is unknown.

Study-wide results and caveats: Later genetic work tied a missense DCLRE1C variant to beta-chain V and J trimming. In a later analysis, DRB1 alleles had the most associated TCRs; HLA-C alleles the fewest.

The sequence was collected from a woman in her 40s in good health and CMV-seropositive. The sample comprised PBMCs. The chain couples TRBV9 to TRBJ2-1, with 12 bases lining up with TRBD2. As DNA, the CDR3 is TGTGCCAGCAGCATACTAGCGGGAGGCTACAATGAGCAGTTCTTC. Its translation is CASSILAGGYNEQFF. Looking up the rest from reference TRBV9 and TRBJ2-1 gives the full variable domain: DSGVTQTPKHLITATGQRVTLRCSPRSGDLSVYWYQQSLDQGLQFLIQYYNGEERAKGNILERFSAQQFPDLHSELNLSSLELGDSALYFCASSILAGGYNEQFFGPGTRLTVL.